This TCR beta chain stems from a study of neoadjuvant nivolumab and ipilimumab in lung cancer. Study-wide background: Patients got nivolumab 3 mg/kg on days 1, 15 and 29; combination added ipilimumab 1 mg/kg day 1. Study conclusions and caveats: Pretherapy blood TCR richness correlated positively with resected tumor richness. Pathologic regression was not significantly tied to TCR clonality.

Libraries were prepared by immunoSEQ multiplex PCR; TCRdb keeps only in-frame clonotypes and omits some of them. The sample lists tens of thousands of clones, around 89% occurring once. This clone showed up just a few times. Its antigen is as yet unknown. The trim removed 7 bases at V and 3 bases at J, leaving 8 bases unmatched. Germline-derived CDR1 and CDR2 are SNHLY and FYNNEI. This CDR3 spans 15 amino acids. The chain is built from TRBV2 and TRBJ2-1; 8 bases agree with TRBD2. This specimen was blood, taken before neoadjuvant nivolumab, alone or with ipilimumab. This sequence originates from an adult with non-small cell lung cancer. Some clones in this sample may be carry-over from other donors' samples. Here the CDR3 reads CASKRERVRYNEQFF. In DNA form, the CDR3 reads TGTGCCAGCAAGCGGGAGCGAGTGCGCTACAATGAGCAGTTCTTC.